This T cell receptor beta chain was identified during a study of T cell repertoires in cytomegalovirus infection. Study background: The study used recently identified HLA-C-restricted and well-studied HLA-B-restricted CMV epitopes. Signatures in public TCR beta sequences pointed to both CMV infection and matching HLA type.

There are a few counts of this clonotype. The antigen is not known. Germline V lookup: CDR1 SGHAT, CDR2 FQDESV (reference sequence). With 6 bases removed from V and 3 bases from J, the gap between germline ends came to 5 bases. The CDR3 is made up of 11 amino acids. In TCRdb, the reads were re-called with MiXCR into one record per CDR3 protein. The repertoire consists of approximately 300,000 distinct CDR3 sequences, with 25% to 30% occurring once and the leading ten covering approximately 20%. The V gene is TRBV11-1, the J gene TRBJ1-1; D gene unclear. The sequencing used cultured PBMCs, collected from culture after CMV antigen stimulation. This TCR was recovered from a human donor in good health (CMV status not recorded). Some clones in this sample may be carry-over from other donors' samples. CDR3 DNA: TGTGCCAGCAGACAGTACACTGAAGCTTTCTTT. Translation: CASRQYTEAFF.